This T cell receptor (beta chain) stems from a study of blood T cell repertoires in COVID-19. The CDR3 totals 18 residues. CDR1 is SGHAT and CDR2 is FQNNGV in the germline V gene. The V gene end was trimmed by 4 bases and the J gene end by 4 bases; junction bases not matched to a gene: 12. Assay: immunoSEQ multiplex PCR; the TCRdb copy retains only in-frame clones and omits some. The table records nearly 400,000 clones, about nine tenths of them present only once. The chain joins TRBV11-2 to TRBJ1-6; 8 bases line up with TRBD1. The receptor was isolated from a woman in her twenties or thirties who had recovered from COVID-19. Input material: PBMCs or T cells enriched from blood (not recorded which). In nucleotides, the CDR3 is TGTGCCAGCAGCTCGAAACCGGGACAGGAGGTATATAATTCACCCCTCCACTTT. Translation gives CASSSKPGQEVYNSPLHF.